These 6 T cell receptor beta chains share one sample of origin, sequenced in a study of blood T cells in healthy people across ages. The authors ran a second PCR of roughly 6 to 11 cycles using a sample-barcoded 5' primer and a J-beta primer mix. TCRdb itself ran the 5' RACE reads through MiXCR, one entry per CDR3 protein. In the table there are around 780,000 distinct CDR3 sequences, approximately 60% of which are singletons. The specimen sequenced was blood. Receptors originate from a man aged 35-49 years in good health.

CDR3 region: CSAWDRVDPGELFF. Here the CDR3 DNA reads TGCAGTGCCTGGGACAGGGTTGATCCCGGGGAGCTGTTTTTT. The V gene is TRBV20-1, the J gene TRBJ2-2; 9 bases fit TRBD1. V was clipped by 6 bases and J by 6 bases; unmatched bases: 8. Germline assignment: CDR1 DFQATT and CDR2 SNEGSKA (reference sequence). The CDR3 sequence is 14 residues long.

The table lists this clonotype with many counts. The chain joins TRBV7-2 to TRBJ2-2; D not certain. Germline CDR1 and CDR2: SGHTA and FQGNSA. V was shortened by 1 base and J by 1 base, with 10 bases between the two germline ends. The CDR3 runs to 16 residues. CDR3 DNA: TGTGCCAGCAGCTTAGTCTTTAGCCGGAACACCGGGGAGCTGTTTTTT. Its protein is CASSLVFSRNTGELFF.

This chain links TRBV7-9 with TRBJ2-7; 13 positions match TRBD2. V gave up 0 bases and J gave up 5 bases; unmatched junction bases: 1. The CDR3 runs to 15 residues. The germline CDR1 and CDR2 sequences are SEHNR and FQNEAQ (reference sequence). This CDR3 is CASSLATSGRNEQYF. In nucleotides, the CDR3 is TGTGCCAGCAGCTTAGCGACTAGCGGGAGGAACGAGCAGTACTTC.

The chain links TRBV28 to TRBJ2-7; weak D call: TRBD2 (6 bases). Trimming removed 5 bases from V and 2 bases from J, with 16 bases in between. There are 15 residues in the CDR3. The germline CDR1 and CDR2 sequences are MDHEN and SYDVKM. The CDR3 region is CASSPPTRATYEQYF. The CDR3 coding sequence is TGTGCCAGCAGTCCTCCGACTAGAGCGACCTACGAGCAGTACTTC.

The chain uses TRBV2 and TRBJ2-1; maybe TRBD1 (6 bases). V was shortened by 7 bases and J by 0 bases, with 10 bases between the two germline ends. Germline CDR1 and CDR2: SNHLY and FYNNEI. This CDR3 comprises 14 residues. CDR3 sequence: CASTKGGSYNEQFF. Written as DNA, the CDR3 is TGTGCCAGCACGAAAGGGGGCTCCTACAATGAGCAGTTCTTC. The variable domain in full, completed from reference TRBV2 and TRBJ2-1, reads EPEVTQTPSHQVTQMGQEVILRCVPISNHLYFYWYRQILGQKVEFLVSFYNNEISEKSEIFDDQFSVERPDGSNFTLKIRSTKLEDSAMYFCASTKGGSYNEQFFGPGTRLTVL.

The genes are TRBV6-1 and TRBJ2-6; tentatively, D is TRBD2 (5 bases). V was cut by 0 bases and J by 1 base, with 7 bases left in between. From germline, CDR1 is MNHNS and CDR2 SASEGT. The CDR3 consists of 16 residues. CDR3: CASSEARGSGANVLTF. The CDR3 nucleotides are TGTGCCAGCAGTGAAGCGCGAGGGTCTGGGGCCAACGTCCTGACTTTC.